Following are 19 T cell receptor beta chains from one sample sequenced in a study of blood T cell repertoires in COVID-19. Repertoires were generated with immunoSEQ multiplex PCR, while TCRdb's copy carries only in-frame clones and drops some. The sample shows over 60,000 clones, about 88% of them seen only once. The sequenced sample was peripheral blood. The receptors come from a man between 70 and 80 years old with acute or convalescent COVID-19.

This sequence joins TRBV10-3 and TRBJ2-3, with a weak D call TRBD2 (6 bases). Between the trimmed V and J ends, which lost 7 bases and 1 base, there was a span of 9 bases. The CDR3 contains 13 residues. Looked up from germline, CDR1 is ENHRY and CDR2 is SYGVKD. DNA for the CDR3: TGTGCCATCAATGGCGGGGGCACAGATACGCAGTATTTT. Translating gives CAINGGGTDTQYF.

This chain links TRBV6-2 or TRBV6-3 with TRBJ1-2; the D gene is possibly TRBD1 (6 bases). The CDR3 spans 14 residues. Germline loops: CDR1 MNHEY, CDR2 SVGEGT. The V gene lost 0 bases and the J gene lost 5 bases, with 10 bases spanning the gap. CDR3 coding DNA: TGTGCCAGCAGTTACTCGTCAGGGGAGTATGGCTACACCTTC. Protein product: CASSYSSGEYGYTF.

This chain connects TRBV9 to TRBJ2-7; 8 bases align to TRBD1. The germline V gene encodes CDR1 SGDLS and CDR2 YYNGEE. Trimming removed 2 bases from V and 6 bases from J; junction bases left unmatched: 10. The CDR3 runs 15 residues. In nucleotides, the CDR3 is TGTGCCAGCAGCGTGGGCCAGGGGGCGCTAGTCGAGCAGTACTTC. Translating it yields CASSVGQGALVEQYF.

This rearrangement joins TRBV11-2 to TRBJ2-3, with 9 bases matching TRBD2. J gave up 5 bases and V 4 bases, and 7 bases lay outside the gene matches. The CDR3 length is 15 residues. Per germline, CDR1 SGHAT and CDR2 FQNNGV. CDR3 protein: CASSSKRGVLDTQYF. CDR3 in DNA: TGTGCCAGCAGCTCGAAGCGGGGGGTATTAGATACGCAGTATTTT.

The chain links TRBV5-1 to TRBJ2-3; 9 bases agree with TRBD1. Unmatched junction bases numbered 5, after V lost 2 bases and J lost 4 bases. Germline CDR1 reads SGHRS; CDR2 reads YFSETQ. The length of the CDR3 is 15 residues. CDR3 in DNA: TGCGCCAGCAGCTTCGAGACAGGGGGTTCAGATACGCAGTATTTT. Protein: CASSFETGGSDTQYF.

This clone was counted a single time. The chain is built from TRBV7-9 and TRBJ2-5; D might be TRBD1 (6 bases). The CDR3 sequence is 16 residues long. The germline V gene encodes CDR1 SEHNR and CDR2 FQNEAQ (reference sequence). The V and J ends lost 0 bases and 0 bases respectively, with 11 bases between them. The chain's CDR3 is CASSLAVRGNQETQYF. Here the CDR3 DNA reads TGTGCCAGCAGCTTAGCGGTCAGGGGAAACCAAGAGACCCAGTACTTC.

J is TRBJ2-1 and V is TRBV5-1; the D is unclear. Per germline, CDR1 SGHRS and CDR2 YFSETQ. The CDR3 loop spans 11 amino acids. V lost 1 base to trimming and J lost 6 bases, with 2 bases between them. CDR3 bases: TGCGCCAGCAGCTTGCTCAATGAGCAGTTCTTC. Translating it yields CASSLLNEQFF.

This rearrangement joins TRBV7-2 to TRBJ1-5, with D possibly being TRBD1 (5 bases). Between the trimmed V and J ends, which lost 4 bases and 0 bases, there was a span of 7 bases. Germline CDR1 SGHTA, CDR2 FQGNSA. The CDR3 extends over 14 amino acids. The CDR3 is CASSSTVSNQPQHF. The CDR3, as DNA: TGTGCCAGCAGCTCGACAGTTAGCAATCAGCCCCAGCATTTT.

The rearrangement uses TRBV9 and TRBJ1-6, with a weak D call TRBD1 (5 bases). V lost 2 bases and J 8 bases, leaving 11 bases between the germline ends. The germline V gene has CDR1 SGDLS and CDR2 YYNGEE. The CDR3 consists of 14 residues. The CDR3 sequence is CASSVDTRDSPLHF. The CDR3 bases are TGTGCCAGCAGCGTGGACACGAGAGATTCACCCCTCCACTTT.

The chain is built from TRBV3-1 (or the pseudogene TRBV3-2) and TRBJ2-5; 9 bases are a match to TRBD2. Trimming cost V 2 bases and J 5 bases; bases outside gene matches: 15. CDR1 and CDR2 (germline): LGHDT, YNNKEL (reference sequence). The CDR3 has 18 amino acids. DNA of the CDR3: TGTGCCAGCAGCCAATCTGATGTGCTAGCGGGGACGGTTGAGACCCAGTACTTC. Its protein is CASSQSDVLAGTVETQYF.

This clone was seen only a few times. The rearrangement joins TRBV19 to TRBJ2-1; possibly TRBD1 for D (5 bases). The CDR3 has 12 residues. Deletions cut 9 bases from V and 3 bases from J, with 9 bases between. Germline CDR1 reads LNHDA; CDR2 reads SQIVND (reference sequence). The CDR3: CASQGYYNEQFF. For the CDR3, the DNA is TGTGCCAGCCAGGGTTACTACAATGAGCAGTTCTTC.

This chain uses TRBV28 with TRBJ2-1; TRBD1 might be the D (6 bases). Trimming removed 6 bases from V and 12 bases from J, with 12 bases in between. This CDR3 spans 11 amino acids. Germline V gives CDR1 MDHEN, CDR2 SYDVKM. CDR3 sequence (DNA): TGTGCCAGCAGCCCCGCGACAGGGCAGTTCTTC. It specifies CASSPATGQFF.

The rearrangement uses TRBV30 and TRBJ1-4; D is unclear. Trimming removed 2 bases from V and 4 bases from J, with 11 bases in between. Germline V gene lookup returns CDR1 GTSNPN and CDR2 SVGIG (reference sequence). The CDR3 covers 14 residues. The CDR3: CAWSNGPGNEKLFF. In nucleotides, the CDR3 is TGTGCCTGGAGTAACGGTCCGGGTAATGAAAAACTGTTTTTT.

The chain's CDR3 is CASSLDRAADTQYF. The CDR3 DNA sequence: TGTGCCAGCAGCTTAGACAGGGCCGCAGATACGCAGTATTTT. V and J are TRBV14 and TRBJ2-3, with 7 bases matching TRBD1. The CDR3 runs to 14 residues. Germline-derived CDR1 and CDR2 are SGHDN and FVKESK. Trimming removed 5 bases from V and 4 bases from J; junction bases left unmatched: 6.

The rearrangement joins TRBV6-5 to TRBJ1-6; D not resolved. V was shortened by 4 bases and J by 3 bases, with 7 bases between the two germline ends. From germline, CDR1 is MNHEY and CDR2 SVGAGI. CDR3 length: 14 residues. Here the CDR3 reads CASSFSVYNSPLHF. CDR3 sequence (DNA): TGTGCCAGCAGTTTTTCCGTCTATAATTCACCCCTCCACTTT.

The gene calls are TRBV3-1 (or the pseudogene TRBV3-2) and TRBJ1-1; 9 nucleotides align to TRBD1. Trimming removed 6 bases from V and 7 bases from J; junction bases left unmatched: 6. This CDR3 region has 13 residues. The germline V gene has CDR1 LGHDT and CDR2 YNNKEL (reference sequence). CDR3 in DNA: TGTGCCAGCAGGGGGGACAGGGTAGGTGAAGCTTTCTTT. Its translation: CASRGDRVGEAFF.

The V gene is TRBV24-1, the J gene TRBJ2-7, with TRBD1 matching over 10 bases. Germline CDR1 and CDR2: KGHDR and SFDVKD. Unmatched junction bases numbered 9, after V lost 5 bases and J lost 0 bases. This CDR3 is built from 17 residues. CDR3 coding DNA: TGTGCCACCAGTGCGGCGGGACAGGGGATCGGCTCCTACGAGCAGTACTTC. Its protein is CATSAAGQGIGSYEQYF.

CDR3 loop: CASSGSGSADEQYF. As DNA, the CDR3 is TGTGCCAGCAGCGGTAGCGGGAGCGCCGACGAGCAGTACTTC. The chain links TRBV7-3 to TRBJ2-7; TRBD2 aligns across 9 bases. The ends lost 5 bases at V and 5 bases at J; junction bases unmatched: 7. CDR1 and CDR2 (germline): SGHTA, FQGTGA. The CDR3 has 14 residues.

The genes are TRBV9 and TRBJ2-1; 10 positions match TRBD2. The CDR3 totals 22 residues. CDR1 is SGDLS and CDR2 is YYNGEE in the germline V gene. Trimming took 4 bases from V and 6 from J; bases not matched to a gene: 28. The CDR3 sequence: CASSTRGWASGSNSRLVNEQFF. CDR3 coding DNA: TGTGCCAGCAGCACCAGAGGTTGGGCTAGCGGGAGTAACTCACGATTGGTCAATGAGCAGTTCTTC.